A single sample gave rise to the 29 T cell receptor beta chains below, sequenced in a study of blood T cell repertoires in COVID-19. Data came from immunoSEQ multiplex PCR; TCRdb stores just in-frame clones and leaves some out. This sample has fewer than 350,000 clones, with around 81% found just once. Input material: peripheral blood. All receptors come from a woman in her sixties or seventies with active or convalescent COVID-19.

The V call is TRBV15, the J call TRBJ1-2; 10 bases fit TRBD1. The CDR3 spans 17 residues. After removal of 1 base from V and 4 bases from J, the junction contained 9 bases not matched to a gene. Germline V gene data show CDR1 as LNHNV and CDR2 as YYDKDF (reference sequence). CDR3 amino acids: CATSRGEPGQGRYGYTF. For the CDR3, the DNA is TGTGCCACCAGCAGAGGGGAGCCGGGACAGGGGCGCTATGGCTACACCTTC.

The genes are TRBV15 and TRBJ2-3; TRBD2 is a possible D gene (6 bases). V was cut by 5 bases and J by 3 bases, with 15 bases left in between. The length of the CDR3 is 15 residues. From germline, CDR1 is LNHNV and CDR2 YYDKDF (reference sequence). The CDR3 DNA reads TGTGCCACCAGCGCTGGCGGAGGGGAGACAGATACGCAGTATTTT. Protein sequence: CATSAGGGETDTQYF. The whole variable domain, filled in from reference TRBV15 and TRBJ2-3, reads DAMVIQNPRYQVTQFGKPVTLSCSQTLNHNVMYWYQQKSSQAPKLLFHYYDKDFNNEADTPDNFQSRRPNTSFCFLDIRSPGLGDTAMYLCATSAGGGETDTQYFGPGTRLTVL.

The genes are TRBV28 and TRBJ1-4; 7 nucleotides match TRBD1. Germline V gives CDR1 MDHEN, CDR2 SYDVKM. Losses at the gene ends were 4 bases for V and 4 bases for J; bases not matched to a gene: 9. The length of the CDR3 is 16 residues. The CDR3 loop is CASSYLQGFSNEKLFF. DNA of the CDR3: TGTGCCAGCAGTTACCTACAGGGGTTTAGTAATGAAAAACTGTTTTTT.

The CDR3 DNA reads as TGTGCCAGCCGATCCAGGACTAGCGCTAACACCGGGGAGCTGTTTTTT. Its protein is CASRSRTSANTGELFF. V is TRBV2 and J is TRBJ2-2, with 9 bases lining up with TRBD2. Germline V gene lookup returns CDR1 SNHLY and CDR2 FYNNEI. This CDR3 comprises 16 residues. V trimming: 8 bases; J trimming: 2 bases; junction bases outside the gene matches: 9.

This chain links TRBV19 with TRBJ1-3; D gene uncertain. Trimming removed 9 bases from V and 0 bases from J, with 6 bases in between. The CDR3 totals 12 residues. Germline CDR1 LNHDA, CDR2 SQIVND (reference sequence). CDR3 DNA: TGTGCCAGCGGGATCTCTGGAAACACCATATATTTT. This translates into CASGISGNTIYF.

The chain uses TRBV11-2 and TRBJ2-7, with 7 positions matching TRBD2. There are 16 residues in the CDR3. Germline loops: CDR1 SGHAT, CDR2 FQNNGV. With 3 bases clipped from V and 2 bases from J, the junction kept 10 bases outside the gene matches. CDR3 DNA sequence: TGTGCCAGCAGCTTTTCTCCGACGGGGGGAGCCTACGAGCAGTACTTC. Residues: CASSFSPTGGAYEQYF.

CDR3 in DNA: TGTGCCTGGAGTTACAGGGGATCCGGAAACACCATATATTTT. Translated: CAWSYRGSGNTIYF. The chain recombines TRBV30 with TRBJ1-3; 7 positions agree with TRBD1. V lost 2 bases and J lost 4; bases outside the gene matches: 5. Germline values: CDR1 GTSNPN, CDR2 SVGIG (reference sequence). There are 14 residues in the CDR3.

The chain recombines TRBV29-1 with TRBJ1-1; maybe TRBD1 (5 bases). The germline V gene has CDR1 SQVTM and CDR2 ANQGSEA. Trimming pared 4 bases from V and 1 base from J, leaving 10 bases between. The CDR3 has 13 amino acids. The CDR3 nucleotides read TGCAGCGTTGGAAGACAGAGGAACACTGAAGCTTTCTTT. It yields the protein CSVGRQRNTEAFF. The full variable domain, completed using reference TRBV29-1 and TRBJ1-1, is SAVISQKPSRDICQRGTSLTIQCQVDSQVTMMFWYRQQPGQSLTLIATANQGSEATYESGFVIDKFPISRPNLTFSTLTVSNMSPEDSSIYLCSVGRQRNTEAFFGQGTRLTVV.

The rearrangement links TRBV6-2 or TRBV6-3 to TRBJ2-1, with 7 bases that match TRBD1. After removal of 2 bases from V and 6 bases from J, the junction contained 4 bases not matched to a gene. The length of the CDR3 is 14 residues. Germline V lookup: CDR1 MNHEY, CDR2 SVGEGT. CDR3 DNA sequence: TGTGCCAGCAGTTACGGACAGGATGGCAATGAGCAGTTCTTC. Translating it yields CASSYGQDGNEQFF.

This chain uses TRBV5-4 with TRBJ2-1; TRBD2 is a possible D gene (5 bases). The CDR3 sequence is 12 residues long. Germline values: CDR1 SGHNT, CDR2 YYREEE (reference sequence). Trimming took 0 bases from V and 13 from J, leaving 11 bases between them. The CDR3 protein is CASSLERALQFF. The CDR3 nucleotides are TGTGCCAGCAGCTTGGAGAGGGCGTTACAGTTCTTC.

This clone has a single count. The chain recombines TRBV25-1 with TRBJ2-7; 7 bases are shared with TRBD2. CDR1 and CDR2 from the germline V gene are MGHDK and SYGVNS. With V trimmed by 7 bases and J by 6 bases, 9 bases remained unmatched. CDR3 size: 13 residues. CDR3 DNA sequence: TGTGCCAGCAAACCGGTAGGGGAGGGCGAGCAGTACTTC. This translates into CASKPVGEGEQYF.

The chain employs TRBV19 and TRBJ2-7; D gene ambiguous. From germline, CDR1 is LNHDA and CDR2 SQIVND (reference sequence). The CDR3 is made up of 13 amino acids. V lost 1 base and J 4 bases, leaving 8 bases between the germline ends. CDR3 nucleotide sequence: TGTGCCAGTAGTATAGCTGGCAGGTACGAGCAGTACTTC. It encodes CASSIAGRYEQYF.

The chain employs TRBV28 and TRBJ1-4; 8 bases match TRBD1. Germline CDR1 MDHEN, CDR2 SYDVKM. The CDR3 totals 14 residues. V shed 5 bases, J shed 5 bases, and the junction held 4 bases outside the gene matches. CDR3 coding DNA: TGTGCCAGCAGTCCGGGACAGGCCAATGAAAAACTGTTTTTT. It translates to CASSPGQANEKLFF.

This chain uses TRBV29-1 with TRBJ1-3, with D unclear. Germline values: CDR1 SQVTM, CDR2 ANQGSEA. The V and J ends lost 2 bases and 0 bases respectively, with 5 bases between them. The length of the CDR3 is 13 residues. In nucleotides, the CDR3 is TGCAGCGTTGAATCCTTCTCTGGAAACACCATATATTTT. Translation gives CSVESFSGNTIYF. Combining the CDR3 with reference TRBV29-1 and TRBJ1-3 gives the whole variable domain SAVISQKPSRDICQRGTSLTIQCQVDSQVTMMFWYRQQPGQSLTLIATANQGSEATYESGFVIDKFPISRPNLTFSTLTVSNMSPEDSSIYLCSVESFSGNTIYFGEGSWLTVV.

V and J are TRBV13 and TRBJ2-7; the match to TRBD2 covers 14 bases. The V gene end was trimmed by 4 bases and the J gene end by 4 bases; junction bases not matched to a gene: 3. Germline V gene lookup returns CDR1 PRHDT and CDR2 FYEKMQ (reference sequence). The CDR3 consists of 15 residues. The CDR3, as DNA: TGTGCCAGCAGCTCGGGACTAGCGGGAGCTTACGAGCAGTACTTC. Amino acids: CASSSGLAGAYEQYF.

The rearrangement joins TRBV5-5 to TRBJ2-2; TRBD1 matches at 8 bases. The CDR3 is 15 amino acids. The V segment lost 0 bases and the J segment 4 bases; nucleotides outside the gene matches: 2. Germline assignment: CDR1 SGHKS and CDR2 YYEKEE (reference sequence). The DNA for the CDR3 is TGTGCCAGCAGCTTGGCCGGACAGGGCACCGGGGAGCTGTTTTTT. It specifies CASSLAGQGTGELFF.

This chain links TRBV4-2 with TRBJ2-5; TRBD2 aligns across 9 bases. After removal of 0 bases from V and 1 base from J, the junction contained 6 bases not matched to a gene. The CDR3 covers 17 residues. Germline CDR1 and CDR2: LGHNA and YNFKEQ. The CDR3 bases are TGTGCCAGCAGCCAAGAGGGTAGCGGGGGACCCCAAGAGACCCAGTACTTC. It translates to CASSQEGSGGPQETQYF.

In its sample, this clone was seen a few times. The rearrangement joins TRBV5-4 to TRBJ2-5, with 9 bases matching TRBD2. The J segment lost 4 bases and the V segment lost 3 bases, leaving 7 bases of the junction unmatched. The CDR3 sequence is 15 residues long. Germline values: CDR1 SGHNT, CDR2 YYREEE (reference sequence). CDR3 region: CASSWWTSVVETQYF. In DNA form, the CDR3 reads TGTGCCAGCAGCTGGTGGACTAGCGTAGTAGAGACCCAGTACTTC.

This chain links TRBV11-3 with TRBJ2-1, with TRBD1 matching 12 bases. J was trimmed by 0 bases and V by 1 base; bases with no gene match: 10. CDR3 size: 20 residues. Per the germline V gene, CDR1 is SGHNT and CDR2 is YENEEA. CDR3 loop: CASSLGLGGQGARSYNEQFF. The CDR3 DNA reads TGTGCCAGCAGCTTAGGGCTTGGGGGACAGGGGGCCCGCTCCTACAATGAGCAGTTCTTC.

The chain is built from TRBV7-9 and TRBJ2-5; 7 nucleotides match TRBD2. In germline, CDR1 is SEHNR, CDR2 FQNEAQ (reference sequence). V gave up 3 bases and J gave up 1 base; unmatched junction bases: 8. The CDR3 contains 16 residues. In DNA, the CDR3 is TGTGCCAGCAGCTTCGGCCTAGCGGCTTTCCAAGAGACCCAGTACTTC. Protein: CASSFGLAAFQETQYF.

The chain recombines TRBV11-2 with TRBJ1-5; D is uncertain. This CDR3 has 14 residues. The V gene lost 5 bases and the J gene lost 9 bases, with 17 bases spanning the gap. Germline lookup yields CDR1 SGHAT and CDR2 FQNNGV. CDR3 protein: CASSPPTGGWPQHF. CDR3 nucleotide sequence: TGTGCCAGCAGCCCACCGACGGGTGGATGGCCCCAGCATTTT. Complete variable domain (other parts from reference TRBV11-2 and TRBJ1-5): EAGVAQSPRYKIIEKRQSVAFWCNPISGHATLYWYQQILGQGPKLLIQFQNNGVVDDSQLPKDRFSAERLKGVDSTLKIQPAKLEDSAVYLCASSPPTGGWPQHFGDGTRLSIL.

The chain joins TRBV12-3 or TRBV12-4 to TRBJ1-5; possibly TRBD1 for D (5 bases). Between the trimmed V and J ends, which lost 6 bases and 9 bases, there was a span of 15 bases. This CDR3 region has 13 residues. CDR3 protein: CASSPSGRGPQHF. CDR3 DNA sequence: TGTGCCAGCAGCCCCTCTGGGAGGGGGCCCCAGCATTTT.

The J gene is TRBJ1-5, the V gene TRBV5-6; TRBD1 matches 10 bases. With V trimmed by 4 bases and J by 9 bases, 13 bases remained unmatched. Germline V gene data show CDR1 as SGHDT and CDR2 as YYEEEE. This CDR3 has 16 amino acids. The CDR3 loop reads CASSRDRGLAGGPQHF. CDR3 DNA: TGTGCCAGCAGCCGGGACAGGGGCCTCGCAGGCGGGCCCCAGCATTTT.

The chain joins TRBV3-1 (or the pseudogene TRBV3-2) to TRBJ2-1; D might be TRBD2 (6 bases). CDR1 and CDR2 (germline): LGHDT, YNNKEL (reference sequence). This CDR3 has 13 amino acids. V was trimmed by 7 bases and J by 2 bases, leaving 9 bases between them. Here the CDR3 reads CASTRGTYNEQFF. CDR3 bases: TGTGCCAGCACTCGGGGGACCTACAATGAGCAGTTCTTC.

This sequence joins TRBV7-9 and TRBJ1-2; D not resolved. Trimming took off 5 bases at V and 4 bases at J, with 11 bases between the two ends. The CDR3 extends over 13 amino acids. Germline lookup yields CDR1 SEHNR and CDR2 FQNEAQ (reference sequence). DNA for the CDR3: TGTGCCAGCAGCCCACAGAGTACCTATGGCTACACCTTC. It is translated as CASSPQSTYGYTF.

This clone was seen more than once but under ten times. The V call is TRBV6-2 or TRBV6-3, the J call TRBJ1-6; 9 nucleotides line up with TRBD1. V trimming: 5 bases; J trimming: 10 bases; junction bases outside the gene matches: 9. CDR3 length: 15 amino acids. Germline V gene lookup returns CDR1 MNHEY and CDR2 SVGEGT. The CDR3 DNA follows: TGTGCCAGCAGTAGGACAGGGGTCGGTGCATCACCCCTCCACTTT. Its protein is CASSRTGVGASPLHF.

This clone occurred once. V usage is TRBV6-2 or TRBV6-3 and J usage is TRBJ1-2; 10 nucleotides agree with TRBD1. Germline V CDR1 and CDR2: MNHEY, SVGEGT. After removal of 5 bases from V and 7 bases from J, the junction contained 7 bases not matched to a gene. The CDR3 consists of 14 residues. This CDR3 reads CASSHMTGGTGYTF. As DNA, the CDR3 is TGTGCCAGCAGTCATATGACAGGGGGCACTGGCTACACCTTC.

Only a few counts were recorded for this clone. V is TRBV6-4 and J is TRBJ2-3; D is ambiguous. The CDR3 is 14 residues long. V was shortened by 2 bases and J by 1 base, with 7 bases between the two germline ends. Germline-derived CDR1 and CDR2 are MRHNA and SNTAGT. CDR3 sequence: CASSDNAGTDTQYF. As DNA, the CDR3 is TGTGCCAGCAGTGACAATGCGGGCACAGATACGCAGTATTTT.

The V call is TRBV9, the J call TRBJ1-4; D not resolved. The germline CDR1 and CDR2 sequences are SGDLS and YYNGEE. V was pared by 4 bases and J by 3 bases, with 10 bases between. The CDR3 runs to 14 residues. For the CDR3, the DNA is TGTGCCAGCAGCCTGGACTCATCTAATGAAAAACTGTTTTTT. This gives the protein CASSLDSSNEKLFF.